The sequence of this T cell receptor (beta chain) was determined in a study of molecular identifiers for immune sequencing clone quantification. Findings and limits, study-wide: Over 97% of effector molecules, but under 1% in naive cells, were held by clones with more than 20 RNA copies.

This clonotype was detected a few times. Its antigen remains unknown. TCRdb fed the PCR reads into MiXCR, producing one record per CDR3 protein. The table has 460,000 or so distinct CDR3 sequences, around 23% seen once. The CDR3 covers 10 residues. In germline, CDR1 is DFQATT, CDR2 SNEGSKA (reference sequence). Deletions cut 3 bases from V and 5 bases from J, with 4 bases between. This sequence originates from a human donor in good health. Some libraries in this study had Jurkat cell RNA spiked in. The chain couples TRBV20-1 to TRBJ2-5; D is unclear. The material sequenced was naive CD8+ T cells from blood, with Jurkat cell RNA spiked in. Subset specified: FACS-sorted CD8+CD4-CCR7+CD45RA+ naive T cells. The CDR3 region is CSASQETQYF. CDR3 DNA: TGCAGTGCTAGCCAGGAGACCCAGTACTTC.